Listed here are 6 T cell receptor beta chains from one sample, sequenced in a study of blood T cell repertoires in COVID-19. Sequencing was performed with immunoSEQ multiplex PCR; in TCRdb, only in-frame clones are kept and a portion is missing. The repertoire holds around 280,000 clones, with nearly 90% as singletons. The sequencing sample was made of PBMCs or T cells enriched from blood (not recorded which). The receptor set was obtained from a young woman with acute COVID-19.

The rearrangement joins TRBV2 to TRBJ2-2; the match to TRBD2 covers 10 bases. CDR1 and CDR2 from the germline V gene are SNHLY and FYNNEI. The CDR3 spans 13 residues. V trimming: 4 bases; J trimming: 7 bases; junction bases outside the gene matches: 0. CDR3 loop: CASSGLAGGELFF. The CDR3 bases are TGTGCCAGCAGTGGACTAGCGGGCGGGGAGCTGTTTTTT. The full variable domain, completed using reference TRBV2 and TRBJ2-2, is EPEVTQTPSHQVTQMGQEVILRCVPISNHLYFYWYRQILGQKVEFLVSFYNNEISEKSEIFDDQFSVERPDGSNFTLKIRSTKLEDSAMYFCASSGLAGGELFFGEGSRLTVL.

This CDR3 is CATVSSYEQYF. The CDR3 bases are TGTGCCACCGTTAGCTCCTACGAGCAGTACTTC. The genes are TRBV2 and TRBJ2-7; no firm D call. The CDR3 consists of 11 residues. Per the germline V gene, CDR1 is SNHLY and CDR2 is FYNNEI. Deletions cut 10 bases from V and 0 bases from J, with 7 bases between. Using reference TRBV2 and TRBJ2-7 for the parts outside the CDR3, the full variable domain is EPEVTQTPSHQVTQMGQEVILRCVPISNHLYFYWYRQILGQKVEFLVSFYNNEISEKSEIFDDQFSVERPDGSNFTLKIRSTKLEDSAMYFCATVSSYEQYFGPGTRLTVT.

The chain is built from TRBV27 and TRBJ2-1; 9 bases fit TRBD1. This CDR3 has 17 residues. Germline values: CDR1 MNHEY, CDR2 SMNVEV (reference sequence). Trimming took 0 bases from V and 4 from J; bases not matched to a gene: 7. CDR3 DNA: TGTGCCAGCAGTTTATCGTGGGGGGGACAGGGTTACAATGAGCAGTTCTTC. It encodes CASSLSWGGQGYNEQFF.

The chain is built from TRBV28 and TRBJ2-3, with 10 nucleotides matching TRBD2. Germline V lookup: CDR1 MDHEN, CDR2 SYDVKM. This CDR3 comprises 15 residues. The trim removed 9 bases at V and 1 base at J, leaving 7 bases unmatched. CDR3 nucleotides: TGTGCCAGTTCAGCGGGAGGGTCCCGCACAGATACGCAGTATTTT. The encoded protein is CASSAGGSRTDTQYF.

The J gene is TRBJ1-4, the V gene TRBV4-1; possibly TRBD1 for D (6 bases). The CDR3 is 17 residues long. Per the germline V gene, CDR1 is MGHRA and CDR2 is YSYEKL. V gave up 0 bases and J gave up 3 bases, with 14 bases separating them. CDR3 residues: CASSQDLRTAPNEKLFF. The CDR3 DNA is TGCGCCAGCAGCCAAGATCTGAGGACAGCACCTAATGAAAAACTGTTTTTT.

This clone was seen just once. This chain joins TRBV28 and TRBJ1-5; 10 positions agree with TRBD1. The V segment lost 2 bases and the J segment 4 bases; nucleotides outside the gene matches: 5. The V gene's germline CDR1 is MDHEN and CDR2 SYDVKM. This CDR3 region has 16 residues. This chain's CDR3 is CASSLAGQGMNQPQHF. The CDR3 DNA reads as TGTGCCAGCAGTTTAGCGGGACAGGGGATGAATCAGCCCCAGCATTTT.